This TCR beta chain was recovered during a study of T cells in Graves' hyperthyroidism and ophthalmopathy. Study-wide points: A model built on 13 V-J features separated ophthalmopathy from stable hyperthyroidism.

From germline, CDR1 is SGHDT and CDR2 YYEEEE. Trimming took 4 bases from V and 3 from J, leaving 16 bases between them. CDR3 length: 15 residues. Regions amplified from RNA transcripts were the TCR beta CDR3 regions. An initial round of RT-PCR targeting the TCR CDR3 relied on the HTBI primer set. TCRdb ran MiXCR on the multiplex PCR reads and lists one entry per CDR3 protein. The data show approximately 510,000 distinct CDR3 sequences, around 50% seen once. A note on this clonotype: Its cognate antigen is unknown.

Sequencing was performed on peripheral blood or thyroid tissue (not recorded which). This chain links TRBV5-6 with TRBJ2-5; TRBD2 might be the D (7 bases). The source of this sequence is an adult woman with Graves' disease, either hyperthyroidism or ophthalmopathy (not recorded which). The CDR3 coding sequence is TGTGCCAGCAGCGGGAGGGCGGAGGGGGAAGAGACCCAGTACTTC. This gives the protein CASSGRAEGEETQYF.